Listed below are T cell receptor beta chains from one sample, sequenced in a study of blood T cell repertoires in COVID-19. Assay used: immunoSEQ multiplex PCR; TCRdb lists only in-frame clones, some missing. The table includes about 440,000 clones, about 87% detected once. Sequenced material: peripheral blood. All receptors derive from a woman in her fifties or sixties with COVID-19, enrolled during active disease. The CDR3 runs from the conserved cysteine through the conserved F or W. Each record gives: J gene, D gene, V gene, clone size, CDR3 DNA, CDR3 protein. A D gene is named only where the DNA matches it firmly. Clone size is not always given. Where it is, it says once, few, many or a class for expanded clones.

J gene: TRBJ1-1; D gene: -; V gene: TRBV7-6; clone size: -; CDR3 DNA: TGTGCCAGCAGCTTCGGCGGTAACACTGAAGCTTTCTTT; CDR3 protein: CASSFGGNTEAFF
J gene: TRBJ1-2; D gene: -; V gene: TRBV21-1; clone size: -; CDR3 DNA: TGTGCCAGCAGCAGGGACAGGGTACATGGCTACACCTTC; CDR3 protein: CASSRDRVHGYTF
J gene: TRBJ1-1; D gene: -; V gene: TRBV6-5; clone size: -; CDR3 DNA: TGTGCCAGCAGTTACTCGGGGAGGGGTGCTTTCTTT; CDR3 protein: CASSYSGRGAFF
J gene: TRBJ1-4; D gene: -; V gene: TRBV30; clone size: -; CDR3 DNA: TGTGCCTGGGACAAGACAGAAGTAAATGAAAAACTGTTTTTT; CDR3 protein: CAWDKTEVNEKLFF
J gene: TRBJ2-2; D gene: -; V gene: TRBV6-1; clone size: -; CDR3 DNA: TGTGCCAGCAGTGAAGGGGTCCCGGGGACCGGGGAGCTGTTTTTT; CDR3 protein: CASSEGVPGTGELFF
J gene: TRBJ2-3; D gene: -; V gene: TRBV7-9; clone size: -; CDR3 DNA: TGTGCCAGCAGCTTGGATTTAGGAGGAGGCACAGATACGCAGTATTTT; CDR3 protein: CASSLDLGGGTDTQYF
J gene: TRBJ1-1; D gene: -; V gene: TRBV5-1; clone size: -; CDR3 DNA: TGCGCCAGCAGCTTTGATCTTTCTGGGAGAACTGAAGCTTTCTTT; CDR3 protein: CASSFDLSGRTEAFF
J gene: TRBJ2-2; D gene: TRBD2; V gene: TRBV5-1; clone size: -; CDR3 DNA: TGCGCCAGCAGCACGAGACTAGCGGGGGGCACCGGGGAGCTGTTTTTT; CDR3 protein: CASSTRLAGGTGELFF
J gene: TRBJ1-1; D gene: TRBD1; V gene: TRBV5-1; clone size: -; CDR3 DNA: TGCGCCAGCAGCTTGCTCCCGGGACAGACTCTGAACACTGAAGCTTTCTTT; CDR3 protein: CASSLLPGQTLNTEAFF
J gene: TRBJ2-1; D gene: TRBD1; V gene: TRBV7-2; clone size: -; CDR3 DNA: TGTGCCAGCAGCCCCCGAGGGGGCGGGAATGAGCAGTTCTTC; CDR3 protein: CASSPRGGGNEQFF
J gene: TRBJ1-5; D gene: -; V gene: TRBV4-1; clone size: -; CDR3 DNA: TGCGCCAGCAGCCAAGTAAATAGCAATCAGCCCCAGCATTTT; CDR3 protein: CASSQVNSNQPQHF
J gene: TRBJ2-1; D gene: TRBD2; V gene: TRBV5-6; clone size: -; CDR3 DNA: TGTGCCAGCAGCTTGCAGGGACTAGCGGGGAACTACAATGAGCAGTTCTTC; CDR3 protein: CASSLQGLAGNYNEQFF
J gene: TRBJ1-1; D gene: TRBD1; V gene: TRBV2; clone size: -; CDR3 DNA: TGTGCCAGCAACAACGGACAGGGGGATTCGAACACTGAAGCTTTCTTT; CDR3 protein: CASNNGQGDSNTEAFF
J gene: TRBJ2-3; D gene: -; V gene: TRBV5-1; clone size: -; CDR3 DNA: TGCGCCAGCAGCCTGGACTTCAGCACAGATACGCAGTATTTT; CDR3 protein: CASSLDFSTDTQYF
J gene: TRBJ2-6; D gene: -; V gene: TRBV5-4; clone size: -; CDR3 DNA: TGTGCCAGCAGCTTGGTTTGGCTCTCTGGGGCCAACGTCCTGACTTTC; CDR3 protein: CASSLVWLSGANVLTF
J gene: TRBJ1-4; D gene: -; V gene: TRBV7-8; clone size: once; CDR3 DNA: TGTGCCAGCAGCTTACGCTTCGGGGGGATAGCCCATGAAAAACTGTTTTTT; CDR3 protein: CASSLRFGGIAHEKLFF
J gene: TRBJ1-1; D gene: -; V gene: TRBV12-3/TRBV12-4; clone size: few; CDR3 DNA: TGTGCCAGCCTCCTCCAGATGAACACTGAAGCTTTCTTT; CDR3 protein: CASLLQMNTEAFF
J gene: TRBJ1-3; D gene: -; V gene: TRBV5-1; clone size: few; CDR3 DNA: TGCGCCAGCAGCTCAACAGGGTCGCACACCATATATTTT; CDR3 protein: CASSSTGSHTIYF
J gene: TRBJ2-1; D gene: -; V gene: TRBV29-1; clone size: -; CDR3 DNA: TGCAGCGTTGAAGATCCCTCAGGGGGGACTCACTCTAAGAATGAGCAGTTCTTC; CDR3 protein: CSVEDPSGGTHSKNEQFF
J gene: TRBJ1-2; D gene: -; V gene: TRBV10-3; clone size: -; CDR3 DNA: TGTGCCATCAGCCTCAGCGACCAGAATTCGAATGGCTACACCTTC; CDR3 protein: CAISLSDQNSNGYTF
J gene: TRBJ1-2; D gene: -; V gene: TRBV27; clone size: -; CDR3 DNA: TGTGCCAGCAGTTTTCAGGCGGGCAGCAACTATGGCTACACCTTC; CDR3 protein: CASSFQAGSNYGYTF
J gene: TRBJ1-1; D gene: TRBD1; V gene: TRBV6-5; clone size: -; CDR3 DNA: TGTGCCAGCAGTCGGACGCCGGAGACAGGGGGTGAAGCTTTCTTT; CDR3 protein: CASSRTPETGGEAFF
J gene: TRBJ1-1; D gene: TRBD1; V gene: TRBV5-1; clone size: -; CDR3 DNA: TGCGCCAGCAGCTTCCCGGGACAGGGGTCTGAAGCTTTCTTT; CDR3 protein: CASSFPGQGSEAFF
J gene: TRBJ2-5; D gene: TRBD2; V gene: TRBV24-1; clone size: -; CDR3 DNA: TGTGCCACCAGTGCCCTCGGGGGGGCACAAGAGACCCAGTACTTC; CDR3 protein: CATSALGGAQETQYF
J gene: TRBJ2-3; D gene: TRBD2; V gene: TRBV5-8; clone size: -; CDR3 DNA: TGTGCCAGCAGCTTGGCAACTAGCGGAGATTATACGCAGTATTTT; CDR3 protein: CASSLATSGDYTQYF
J gene: TRBJ2-7; D gene: -; V gene: TRBV27; clone size: -; CDR3 DNA: TGTGCCAGCCAACTAGCTAAGGTGGGGGCCTACGAGCAGTACTTC; CDR3 protein: CASQLAKVGAYEQYF
J gene: TRBJ2-1; D gene: TRBD1; V gene: TRBV13; clone size: -; CDR3 DNA: TGTGCCAGCAGCCCCCGGACAGGGGGCGGTGAGCAGTTCTTC; CDR3 protein: CASSPRTGGGEQFF
J gene: TRBJ2-5; D gene: TRBD1; V gene: TRBV5-1; clone size: -; CDR3 DNA: TGCGCCAGCAGTCTTTCTCTGGGACAGGGAGGGGTGACCCAGTACTTC; CDR3 protein: CASSLSLGQGGVTQYF
J gene: TRBJ1-1; D gene: -; V gene: TRBV2; clone size: few; CDR3 DNA: TGTGCCAGCAGTGAACAGGGTCCCACTGAAGCTTTCTTT; CDR3 protein: CASSEQGPTEAFF
J gene: TRBJ1-3; D gene: TRBD1; V gene: TRBV20-1; clone size: -; CDR3 DNA: TGCAGTGCTAGTTTCTTACCCGGGACAGGGGAACGTCTGTCCGGAAACACCATATATTTT; CDR3 protein: CSASFLPGTGERLSGNTIYF
J gene: TRBJ2-5; D gene: TRBD2; V gene: TRBV5-6; clone size: -; CDR3 DNA: TGTGCCAGCAGCTTCTCGGGGGGTGAGACCCAGTACTTC; CDR3 protein: CASSFSGGETQYF
J gene: TRBJ1-1; D gene: -; V gene: TRBV10-3; clone size: -; CDR3 DNA: TGTGCCATCAGTCCAGGACAGCTTATGAACACTGAAGCTTTCTTT; CDR3 protein: CAISPGQLMNTEAFF
J gene: TRBJ2-3; D gene: TRBD2; V gene: TRBV3-1/TRBV3-2; clone size: -; CDR3 DNA: TGTGCCAGCAGCCAGGAGCTAGCGGGGGGCCCTCTGGATACGCAGTATTTT; CDR3 protein: CASSQELAGGPLDTQYF
J gene: TRBJ1-5; D gene: -; V gene: TRBV4-1; clone size: few; CDR3 DNA: TGCGCCAGCAGCCAAGAACCAGACACTTATAGCAATCAGCCCCAGCATTTT; CDR3 protein: CASSQEPDTYSNQPQHF
J gene: TRBJ2-4; D gene: -; V gene: TRBV27; clone size: few; CDR3 DNA: TGTGCCAGCAGTCCAAGGAGCGGAAACATTCAGTACTTC; CDR3 protein: CASSPRSGNIQYF
J gene: TRBJ2-5; D gene: -; V gene: TRBV5-4; clone size: once; CDR3 DNA: TGTGCCAGCAGCCTCAAAGCTACAGGTCAAGAGACCCAGTACTTC; CDR3 protein: CASSLKATGQETQYF
J gene: TRBJ1-5; D gene: TRBD1; V gene: TRBV7-3; clone size: -; CDR3 DNA: TGTGCCAGCAGCCTGGACAGGGTGTGCGATCAGCCCCAGCATTTT; CDR3 protein: CASSLDRVCDQPQHF
J gene: TRBJ1-6; D gene: -; V gene: TRBV28; clone size: -; CDR3 DNA: TGTGCCAGCAGTCCCCTTGAACCGGGCGGGGATTCACCCCTCCACTTT; CDR3 protein: CASSPLEPGGDSPLHF
J gene: TRBJ2-1; D gene: -; V gene: TRBV6-5; clone size: -; CDR3 DNA: TGTGCCAGCAGTTACCTTTCTAGTGGTGAGCAGTTCTTC; CDR3 protein: CASSYLSSGEQFF
J gene: TRBJ1-6; D gene: -; V gene: TRBV9; clone size: -; CDR3 DNA: TGTGCCAGCAGCGCCCGGGGGGGCACGGAATCACCCCTCCACTTT; CDR3 protein: CASSARGGTESPLHF
J gene: TRBJ2-7; D gene: -; V gene: TRBV5-1; clone size: -; CDR3 DNA: TGCGCCAGCAGCTTGGCCGGTCGGACTCCCCTCTCCTACGAGCAGTACTTC; CDR3 protein: CASSLAGRTPLSYEQYF
J gene: TRBJ2-7; D gene: TRBD2; V gene: TRBV9; clone size: -; CDR3 DNA: TGTGCCAGCAGCTTTCTTAGCGGGGTGACCTACGAGCAGTACTTC; CDR3 protein: CASSFLSGVTYEQYF
J gene: TRBJ1-5; D gene: -; V gene: TRBV2; clone size: -; CDR3 DNA: TGTGCCAGCAGGGGGCCATTAGGGGATCAGCCCCAGCATTTT; CDR3 protein: CASRGPLGDQPQHF
J gene: TRBJ1-1; D gene: -; V gene: TRBV7-9; clone size: few; CDR3 DNA: TGTGCCAGCAGCTTTTACAGGACGGCGAACACTGAAGCTTTCTTT; CDR3 protein: CASSFYRTANTEAFF
J gene: TRBJ1-4; D gene: -; V gene: TRBV14; clone size: -; CDR3 DNA: TGTGCCAGCCCCGGTTCGACAGGATCCCAGCCTGGCGAAAAACTGTTTTTT; CDR3 protein: CASPGSTGSQPGEKLFF
J gene: TRBJ1-2; D gene: -; V gene: TRBV27; clone size: -; CDR3 DNA: TGTGCCAGCAGTTCGATAACTCCTAACTATGGCTACACCTTC; CDR3 protein: CASSSITPNYGYTF
J gene: TRBJ2-2; D gene: -; V gene: TRBV7-9; clone size: -; CDR3 DNA: TGTGCCAGCAGCTTAGCGCAGGGCCCCGGGGAGCTGTTTTTT; CDR3 protein: CASSLAQGPGELFF
J gene: TRBJ1-1; D gene: TRBD1; V gene: TRBV6-5; clone size: -; CDR3 DNA: TGTGCCAGCAGTACAGGGGCTGAAGCTTTCTTT; CDR3 protein: CASSTGAEAFF
J gene: TRBJ2-7; D gene: -; V gene: TRBV30; clone size: -; CDR3 DNA: TGTGCCTGGAGTGTCCTGTCCGGCGAGCAGTACTTC; CDR3 protein: CAWSVLSGEQYF
J gene: TRBJ1-6; D gene: TRBD1; V gene: TRBV9; clone size: -; CDR3 DNA: TGTGCCAGCAGTGCCACCGGGACAGACAGTTCACCCCTCCACTTT; CDR3 protein: CASSATGTDSSPLHF
J gene: TRBJ2-3; D gene: TRBD2; V gene: TRBV2; clone size: -; CDR3 DNA: TGTGCCAGCGAGACTTCCGGGACTAGATCGGATACGCAGTATTTT; CDR3 protein: CASETSGTRSDTQYF
J gene: TRBJ2-7; D gene: -; V gene: TRBV19; clone size: -; CDR3 DNA: TGTGCCAGTAGTATAGTCGGAGGGAGCTCCTACGAGCAGTACTTC; CDR3 protein: CASSIVGGSSYEQYF
J gene: TRBJ1-2; D gene: -; V gene: TRBV18; clone size: many; CDR3 DNA: TGTGCCAGCTCACCAACCGGCGGGGGAGTCGACTATGGCTACACCTTC; CDR3 protein: CASSPTGGGVDYGYTF
J gene: TRBJ2-3; D gene: TRBD2; V gene: TRBV5-1; clone size: -; CDR3 DNA: TGCGCCAGCAGCGCTCAGGGAGCGGGGCAAGATACGCAGTATTTT; CDR3 protein: CASSAQGAGQDTQYF
J gene: TRBJ2-1; D gene: TRBD1; V gene: TRBV15; clone size: -; CDR3 DNA: TGTGCCACCGGAGAGTCACAGGGGACGGATGAGCAGTTCTTC; CDR3 protein: CATGESQGTDEQFF
J gene: TRBJ1-1; D gene: TRBD1; V gene: TRBV5-1; clone size: -; CDR3 DNA: TGCGCCAGCAGCTTGGGGGACAGGGCGAACACTGAAGCTTTCTTT; CDR3 protein: CASSLGDRANTEAFF
J gene: TRBJ1-5; D gene: TRBD1; V gene: TRBV5-6; clone size: few; CDR3 DNA: TGTGCCAGCAGCTCCCTAGGGGACAGGGGGCGACAGCCCCAGCATTTT; CDR3 protein: CASSSLGDRGRQPQHF
J gene: TRBJ2-1; D gene: -; V gene: TRBV11-3; clone size: -; CDR3 DNA: TGTGCCAGCAGCCCCCGGACTACGGGAGAGCAGTTCTTC; CDR3 protein: CASSPRTTGEQFF
J gene: TRBJ2-1; D gene: TRBD1; V gene: TRBV2; clone size: -; CDR3 DNA: TGTGCCAGCAGTACAGAACAGGGGAGTGAGCAGTTCTTC; CDR3 protein: CASSTEQGSEQFF